This TCR beta chain derives from a study of T cell responses to AZD1222 COVID-19 vaccine. Comment on this clone: Its antigen is unidentified.

Sequencing was performed with immunoSEQ multiplex PCR; in TCRdb, only in-frame clones are kept and a portion is missing. Of 95,000 to 150,000 clones in the sample, about 88% were seen once. CDR1 is SGHNT and CDR2 is YYREEE in the germline V gene (reference sequence). V was clipped by 6 bases and J by 6 bases; unmatched bases: 6. CDR3 length: 14 residues. Findings and caveats of the study: Only a handful of individuals given AZD1222 were seropositive at baseline.

The specimen comprised peripheral blood, sampled on day 0 of AZD1222 vaccination. The source is an adult in good health. The J gene is TRBJ1-2, the V gene TRBV5-4; 12 nucleotides align to TRBD1. For the CDR3, the DNA is TGTGCCAGCACCTGGGACAGGGGGCGGGATGGCTACACCTTC. Translated, it gives CASTWDRGRDGYTF.